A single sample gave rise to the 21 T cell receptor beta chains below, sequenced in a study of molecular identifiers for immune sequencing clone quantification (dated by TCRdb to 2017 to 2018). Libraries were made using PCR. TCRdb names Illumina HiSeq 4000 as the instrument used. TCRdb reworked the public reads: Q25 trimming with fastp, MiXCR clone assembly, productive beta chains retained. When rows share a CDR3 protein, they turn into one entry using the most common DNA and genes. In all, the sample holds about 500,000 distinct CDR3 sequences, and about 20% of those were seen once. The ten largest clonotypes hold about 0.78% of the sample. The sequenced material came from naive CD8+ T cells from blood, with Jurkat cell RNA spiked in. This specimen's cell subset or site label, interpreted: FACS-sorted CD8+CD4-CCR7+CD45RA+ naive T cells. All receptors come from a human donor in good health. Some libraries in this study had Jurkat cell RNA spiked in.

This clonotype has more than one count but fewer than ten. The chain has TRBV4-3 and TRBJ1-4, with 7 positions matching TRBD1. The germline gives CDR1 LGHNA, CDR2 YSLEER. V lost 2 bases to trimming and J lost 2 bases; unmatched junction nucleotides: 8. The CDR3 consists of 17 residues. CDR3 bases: TGCGCCAGCAGCCAATCTGCTGCGACAGGGACTAATGAAAAACTGTTTTTT. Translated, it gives CASSQSAATGTNEKLFF.

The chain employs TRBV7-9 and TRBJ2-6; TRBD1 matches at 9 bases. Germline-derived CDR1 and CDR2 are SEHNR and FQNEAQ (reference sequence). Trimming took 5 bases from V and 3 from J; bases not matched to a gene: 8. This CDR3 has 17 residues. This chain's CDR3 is CASSHPTGGSGANVLTF. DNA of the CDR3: TGTGCCAGCAGCCACCCGACAGGGGGTAGTGGGGCCAACGTCCTGACTTTC.

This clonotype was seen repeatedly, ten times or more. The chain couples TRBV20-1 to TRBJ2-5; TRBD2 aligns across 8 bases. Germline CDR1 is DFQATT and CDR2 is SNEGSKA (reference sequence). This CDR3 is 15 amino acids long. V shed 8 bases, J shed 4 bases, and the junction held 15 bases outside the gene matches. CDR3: CSLTERLAIRETQYF. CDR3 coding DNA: TGCAGTCTTACTGAAAGACTAGCGATCAGAGAGACCCAGTACTTC.

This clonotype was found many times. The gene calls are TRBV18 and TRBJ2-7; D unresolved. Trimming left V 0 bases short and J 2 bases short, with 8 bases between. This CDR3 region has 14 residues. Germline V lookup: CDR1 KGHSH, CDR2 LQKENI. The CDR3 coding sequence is TGTGCCAGCTCACCACCTGGGTACCCCTACGAGCAGTACTTC. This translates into CASSPPGYPYEQYF.

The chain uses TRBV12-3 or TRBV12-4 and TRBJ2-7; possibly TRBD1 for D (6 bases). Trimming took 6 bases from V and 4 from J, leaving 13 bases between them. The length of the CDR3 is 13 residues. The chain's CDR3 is CASSPGQKYEQYF. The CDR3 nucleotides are TGTGCCAGCAGCCCCGGACAGAAGTACGAGCAGTACTTC.

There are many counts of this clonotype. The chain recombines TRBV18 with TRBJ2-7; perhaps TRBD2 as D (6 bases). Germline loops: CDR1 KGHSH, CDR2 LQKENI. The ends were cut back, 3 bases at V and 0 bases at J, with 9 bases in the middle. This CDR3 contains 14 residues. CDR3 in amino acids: CASSPRRDSYEQYF. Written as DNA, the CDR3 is TGTGCCAGCTCACCCCGGAGGGACTCCTACGAGCAGTACTTC.

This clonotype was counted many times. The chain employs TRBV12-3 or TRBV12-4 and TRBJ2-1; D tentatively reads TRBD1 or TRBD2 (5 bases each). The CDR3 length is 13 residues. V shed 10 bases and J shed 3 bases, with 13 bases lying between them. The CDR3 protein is CATLGRDYNEQFF. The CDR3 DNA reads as TGTGCCACTTTGGGACGGGACTACAATGAGCAGTTCTTC.

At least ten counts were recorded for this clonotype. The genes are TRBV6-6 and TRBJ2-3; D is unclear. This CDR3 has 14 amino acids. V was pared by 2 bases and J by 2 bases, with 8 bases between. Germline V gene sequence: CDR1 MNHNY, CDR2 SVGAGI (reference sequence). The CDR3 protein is CASSYTAYTDTQYF. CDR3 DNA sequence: TGTGCCAGCAGTTACACCGCTTACACAGATACGCAGTATTTT.

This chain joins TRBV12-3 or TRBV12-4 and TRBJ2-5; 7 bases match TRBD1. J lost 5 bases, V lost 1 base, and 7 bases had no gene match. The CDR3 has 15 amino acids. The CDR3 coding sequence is TGTGCCAGCAGTTTAGGGGGGACAGTTCAGGAGACCCAGTACTTC. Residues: CASSLGGTVQETQYF.

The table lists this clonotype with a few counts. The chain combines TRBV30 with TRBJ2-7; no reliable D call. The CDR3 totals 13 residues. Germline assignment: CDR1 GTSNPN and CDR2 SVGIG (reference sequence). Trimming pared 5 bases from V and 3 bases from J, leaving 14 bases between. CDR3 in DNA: TGTGCCTGGTCCGGGTATAATCGCTACGAGCAGTACTTC. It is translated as CAWSGYNRYEQYF.

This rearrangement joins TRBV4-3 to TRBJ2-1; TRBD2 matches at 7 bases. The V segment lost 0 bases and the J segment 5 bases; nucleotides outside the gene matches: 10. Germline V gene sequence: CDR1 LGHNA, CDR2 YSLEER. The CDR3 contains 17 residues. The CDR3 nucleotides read TGCGCCAGCAGCCAAGATGTCGGGGGAGGGCCGGACAATGAGCAGTTCTTC. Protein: CASSQDVGGGPDNEQFF.

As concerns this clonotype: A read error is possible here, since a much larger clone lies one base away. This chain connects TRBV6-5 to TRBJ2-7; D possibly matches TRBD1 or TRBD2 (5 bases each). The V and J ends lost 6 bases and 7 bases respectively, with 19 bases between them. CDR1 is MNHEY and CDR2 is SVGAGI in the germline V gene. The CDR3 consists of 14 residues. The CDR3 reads CASSETGAGREQYF. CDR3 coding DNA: TGTGCCAGCAGCGAAACCGGGGCAGGGAGAGAGCAGTACTTC.

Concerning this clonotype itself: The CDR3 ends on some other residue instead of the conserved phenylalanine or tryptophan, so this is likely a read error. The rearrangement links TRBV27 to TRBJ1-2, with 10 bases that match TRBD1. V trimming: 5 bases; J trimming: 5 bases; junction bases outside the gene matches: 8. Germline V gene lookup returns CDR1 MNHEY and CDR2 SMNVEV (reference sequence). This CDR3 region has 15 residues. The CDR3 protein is CASSLRTGGGYGYTL. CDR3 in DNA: TGTGCCAGCAGTCTAAGGACAGGGGGAGGTTATGGCTACACCCTC.

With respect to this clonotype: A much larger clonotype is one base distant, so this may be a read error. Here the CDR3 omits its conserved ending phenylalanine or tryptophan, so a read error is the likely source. The CDR3 spells CASSQDLRGLDTQYL. The CDR3 bases are TGCGCCAGCAGCCAAGACTTGCGGGGGTTAGATACGCAGTATCTT. J is TRBJ2-3 and V is TRBV4-3; 7 bases align to TRBD2. The germline CDR1 and CDR2 sequences are LGHNA and YSLEER. The CDR3 is made up of 15 amino acids. J gave up 5 bases and V 0 bases, and 5 bases lay outside the gene matches.

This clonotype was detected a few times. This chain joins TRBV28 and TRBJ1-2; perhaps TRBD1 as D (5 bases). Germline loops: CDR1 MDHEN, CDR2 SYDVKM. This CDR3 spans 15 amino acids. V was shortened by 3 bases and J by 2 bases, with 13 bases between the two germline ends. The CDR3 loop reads CASSLDQGSNYGYTF. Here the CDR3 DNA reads TGTGCCAGCAGTTTGGACCAGGGTTCCAACTATGGCTACACCTTC.

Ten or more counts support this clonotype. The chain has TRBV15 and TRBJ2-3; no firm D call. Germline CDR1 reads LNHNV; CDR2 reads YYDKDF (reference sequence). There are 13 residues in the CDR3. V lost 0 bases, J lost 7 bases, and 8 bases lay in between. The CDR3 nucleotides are TGTGCCACCAGCAGAGATAATGCCCATACGCAGTATTTT. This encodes CATSRDNAHTQYF.

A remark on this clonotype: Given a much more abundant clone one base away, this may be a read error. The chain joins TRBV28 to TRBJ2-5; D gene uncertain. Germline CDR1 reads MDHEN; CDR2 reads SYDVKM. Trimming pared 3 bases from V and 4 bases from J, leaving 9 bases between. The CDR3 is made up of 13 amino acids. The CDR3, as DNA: TGTGCCAGCAGTTTGTCGACACGAGAGACCCAGTACTTC. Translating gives CASSLSTRETQYF.

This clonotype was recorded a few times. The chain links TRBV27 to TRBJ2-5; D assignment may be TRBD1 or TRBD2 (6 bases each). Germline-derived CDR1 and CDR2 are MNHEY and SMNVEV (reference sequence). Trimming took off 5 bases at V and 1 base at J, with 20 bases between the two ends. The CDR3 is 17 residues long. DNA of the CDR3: TGTGCCAGCAGTACCCACCTATTAGGGGGACTCCAAGAGACCCAGTACTTC. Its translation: CASSTHLLGGLQETQYF.

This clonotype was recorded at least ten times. The CDR3: CASRGRTSGSPYEQYF. The CDR3 nucleotides read TGTGCCAGCAGGGGACGTACTAGCGGGAGCCCCTACGAGCAGTACTTC. The rearrangement links TRBV6-5 to TRBJ2-7; 11 nucleotides line up with TRBD2. Germline V gene data show CDR1 as MNHEY and CDR2 as SVGAGI. The CDR3 extends over 16 amino acids. Losses at the gene ends were 6 bases for V and 2 bases for J; bases not matched to a gene: 9.

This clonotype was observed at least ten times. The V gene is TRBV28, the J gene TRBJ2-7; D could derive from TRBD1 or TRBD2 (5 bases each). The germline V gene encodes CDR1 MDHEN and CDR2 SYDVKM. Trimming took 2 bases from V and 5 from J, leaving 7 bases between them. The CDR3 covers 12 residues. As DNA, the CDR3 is TGTGCCAGCAGTTTAAGAGGGGACGAGCAGTACTTC. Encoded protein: CASSLRGDEQYF.

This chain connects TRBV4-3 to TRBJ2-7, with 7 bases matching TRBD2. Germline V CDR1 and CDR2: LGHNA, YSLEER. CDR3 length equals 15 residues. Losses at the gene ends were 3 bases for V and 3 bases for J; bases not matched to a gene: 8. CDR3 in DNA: TGCGCCAGCAGCCAGACCGCTAGCGGATTCTACGAGCAGTACTTC. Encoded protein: CASSQTASGFYEQYF.